The next 21 T cell receptor beta chains were all read from a single sample in a study of T cells in Graves' hyperthyroidism and ophthalmopathy. TCR beta CDR3 regions were amplified from RNA transcripts. RT-PCR in the first round (using the HTBI primer set) targeted the TCR CDR3. TCRdb reprocessed the multiplex PCR reads via MiXCR and lists one record per CDR3 protein. The repertoire holds around 300,000 distinct CDR3 sequences, with roughly an eighth as singletons. What was sequenced was blood. The receptor set was obtained from a middle-aged woman with Graves' hyperthyroidism.

This clonotype was seen at least ten times. The J gene is TRBJ1-1, the V gene TRBV3-1, with D possibly being TRBD1 (5 bases). The CDR3 is made up of 13 amino acids. Germline V gives CDR1 LGHDT, CDR2 YNNKEL (reference sequence). Deletions cut 3 bases from V and 4 bases from J, with 9 bases between. CDR3 DNA: TGTGCCAGCAGCCATGACGGGGGCACTGAAGCTTTCTTT. It codes for CASSHDGGTEAFF.

This clonotype was recorded at least ten times. This sequence joins TRBV7-2 and TRBJ1-2, with 10 bases identical to TRBD1. V trimming: 5 bases; J trimming: 7 bases; junction bases outside the gene matches: 10. The CDR3 covers 15 residues. The germline gives CDR1 SGHTA, CDR2 FQGNSA. CDR3 region: CASSPRTGGFGGYTF. The CDR3 DNA is TGTGCCAGCAGCCCGCGGACAGGGGGGTTTGGTGGCTACACCTTC.

This clonotype was seen many times. This chain joins TRBV7-9 and TRBJ2-3; D unresolved. V lost 3 bases and J 2 bases, leaving 6 bases between the germline ends. Germline values: CDR1 SEHNR, CDR2 FQNEAQ (reference sequence). This CDR3 spans 13 amino acids. In nucleotides, the CDR3 is TGTGCCAGCAGCTTCCACACCACAGATACGCAGTATTTT. Protein sequence: CASSFHTTDTQYF.

The sample holds many counts of this clonotype. This sequence joins TRBV12-3 or TRBV12-4 and TRBJ1-2; D gene unclear. This CDR3 has 12 residues. V dropped 1 base and J dropped 7 bases, with 7 bases sitting between them. Here the CDR3 reads CASSLVLFGYTF. In nucleotides, the CDR3 is TGTGCCAGCAGTTTAGTACTGTTTGGCTACACCTTC.

This clonotype was counted a few times. The chain couples TRBV13 to TRBJ2-1, with D perhaps TRBD1 (6 bases). The CDR3 extends over 12 amino acids. V was shortened by 0 bases and J by 9 bases, with 6 bases between the two germline ends. Germline V lookup: CDR1 PRHDT, CDR2 FYEKMQ (reference sequence). The CDR3 sequence: CASSLGDSEQFF. CDR3 nucleotide sequence: TGTGCCAGCAGCTTAGGGGACAGTGAGCAGTTCTTC.

There are many counts of this clonotype. The chain employs TRBV27 and TRBJ2-2; 8 bases are shared with TRBD2. The CDR3 runs to 18 residues. Per the germline V gene, CDR1 is MNHEY and CDR2 is SMNVEV (reference sequence). J lost 0 bases, V lost 6 bases, and 12 bases had no gene match. DNA for the CDR3: TGTGCCAGCAGCCCGCGCGGGGGGTCTAGGGCGAACACCGGGGAGCTGTTTTTT. Its translation: CASSPRGGSRANTGELFF.

The V call is TRBV20-1, the J call TRBJ1-4; D is ambiguous. V lost 3 bases and J 5 bases, leaving 7 bases between the germline ends. CDR1 is DFQATT, CDR2 SNEGSKA, per germline (reference sequence). The CDR3 has 12 amino acids. The CDR3 nucleotides read TGCAGTGCTAGCCAAAGGAATGAAAAACTGTTTTTT. It is translated as CSASQRNEKLFF.

The chain uses TRBV25-1 and TRBJ2-2; TRBD2 agrees at 8 bases. This CDR3 is 16 amino acids long. Germline V CDR1 and CDR2: MGHDK, SYGVNS. V lost 2 bases to trimming and J lost 6 bases; unmatched junction nucleotides: 8. The CDR3: CASSEVKAGGSGELFF. The CDR3 region has the DNA TGTGCCAGCAGTGAAGTAAAGGCGGGAGGTTCCGGGGAGCTGTTTTTT.

This clonotype appeared a few times. The CDR3 loop reads CASSLDRFNSPLHF. The CDR3 region has the DNA TGTGCCAGCAGTCTCGACAGGTTTAATTCACCCCTCCACTTT. V and J are TRBV7-8 and TRBJ1-6, with D maybe TRBD1 (6 bases). Germline CDR1 SGHVS, CDR2 FQNEAQ. Trimming shortened V by 6 bases and J by 6 bases, and 12 bases separated the two germline ends. This CDR3 comprises 14 residues.

V and J are TRBV18 and TRBJ1-5; 7 bases align to TRBD1. In germline, CDR1 is KGHSH, CDR2 LQKENI. The CDR3 runs to 14 residues. V lost 3 bases, J lost 5 bases, and 4 bases stayed unmatched. As DNA, the CDR3 is TGTGCCAGCTCACCGCGACAGGGCGATCAGCCCCAGCATTTT. Residues: CASSPRQGDQPQHF.

This clonotype was observed at least ten times. V is TRBV6-1 and J is TRBJ2-1, with D hard to call. Trimming pared 6 bases from V and 5 bases from J, leaving 14 bases between. Germline V gives CDR1 MNHNS, CDR2 SASEGT. The CDR3 runs 14 residues. The CDR3 reads CASSNAASNNEQFF. DNA for the CDR3: TGTGCCAGCAGCAATGCCGCGTCAAACAATGAGCAGTTCTTC.

The table lists this clonotype with many counts. This sequence joins TRBV20-1 and TRBJ1-1, with 7 bases matching TRBD1. CDR3 length: 13 amino acids. Germline CDR1 and CDR2: DFQATT and SNEGSKA (reference sequence). Losses at the gene ends were 1 base for V and 7 bases for J; bases not matched to a gene: 6. The CDR3: CSARASYRGEAFF. The CDR3 coding sequence is TGCAGTGCTAGAGCGTCTTACAGGGGTGAAGCTTTCTTT.

This clonotype came up many times. The V gene is TRBV12-3 or TRBV12-4, the J gene TRBJ2-1; D remains unclear. Trimming took 5 bases from V and 12 from J, leaving 14 bases between them. The CDR3 is 12 amino acids. The CDR3 nucleotides read TGTGCCAGCAGTCCCCTCAAGGTACGGCAGTTCTTC. Its translation: CASSPLKVRQFF.

The chain combines TRBV28 with TRBJ2-7; perhaps TRBD1 as D (5 bases). The length of the CDR3 is 13 residues. From germline, CDR1 is MDHEN and CDR2 SYDVKM. Trimming pared 6 bases from V and 4 bases from J, leaving 13 bases between. DNA for the CDR3: TGTGCCAGCAGACCAGGGTCTAAGTACGAGCAGTACTTC. Translating it yields CASRPGSKYEQYF.

This clonotype was seen at least ten times. The chain recombines TRBV29-1 with TRBJ2-1; 8 bases map to TRBD2. J lost 7 bases, V lost 6 bases, and 14 bases had no gene match. CDR1 SQVTM and CDR2 ANQGSEA come from the germline V gene. The CDR3 consists of 15 residues. The CDR3, as DNA: TGCAGCGTAGCCTCACCGGGACTAGGTGGAAATGAGCAGTTCTTC. Its translation is CSVASPGLGGNEQFF.

This clonotype was counted many times. The chain links TRBV28 to TRBJ2-3, with a possible D match to TRBD1 (6 bases). The CDR3 has 14 amino acids. CDR1 and CDR2 (germline): MDHEN, SYDVKM. Trimming took 4 bases from V and 4 from J, leaving 12 bases between them. Here the CDR3 reads CASSWWQGSDTQYF. In DNA form, the CDR3 reads TGTGCCAGCAGTTGGTGGCAGGGGTCAGATACGCAGTATTTT.

A few counts support this clonotype. The V and J genes are TRBV7-9 and TRBJ2-3; a weak D match, TRBD1 (6 bases). The CDR3 has 15 residues. V lost 1 base to trimming and J lost 4 bases, with 12 bases between them. Germline V gene data show CDR1 as SEHNR and CDR2 as FQNEAQ (reference sequence). CDR3 DNA: TGTGCCAGCAGCTTAGTGGCAGGGGAATCAGATACGCAGTATTTT. Translation gives CASSLVAGESDTQYF. The complete variable domain, with remaining parts taken from reference TRBV7-9 and TRBJ2-3, reads DTGVSQNPRHKITKRGQNVTFRCDPISEHNRLYWYRQTLGQGPEFLTYFQNEAQLEKSRLLSDRFSAERPKGSFSTLEIQRTEQGDSAMYLCASSLVAGESDTQYFGPGTRLTVL.

The CDR3 bases are TGTGCCAGCAGTGGTTCAGGGGGATGGGGCAATCAGCCCCAGCATTTT. Amino acids: CASSGSGGWGNQPQHF. This chain links TRBV25-1 with TRBJ1-5, with TRBD1 matching over 7 bases. With 4 bases clipped from V and 2 bases from J, the junction kept 8 bases outside the gene matches. The germline V gene encodes CDR1 MGHDK and CDR2 SYGVNS. This CDR3 contains 16 residues.

This clonotype was counted ten times or more. This sequence joins TRBV2 and TRBJ1-1; 7 positions match TRBD1. CDR3 length equals 15 residues. Germline V lookup: CDR1 SNHLY, CDR2 FYNNEI. V was clipped by 8 bases and J by 5 bases; unmatched bases: 14. The CDR3 loop is CASQPGIRDSTEAFF. The DNA of the CDR3 is TGTGCCAGCCAACCAGGGATAAGGGACAGTACTGAAGCTTTCTTT.

This clonotype was seen a single time. The chain joins TRBV18 to TRBJ2-7, with unresolved D. The CDR3 extends over 14 amino acids. The germline V gene encodes CDR1 KGHSH and CDR2 LQKENI. V was clipped by 2 bases and J by 5 bases, with 13 bases between them. The DNA of the CDR3 is TGTGCCAGCTCACCATTGGATTCGGATGACGAGCAGTACTTC. It codes for CASSPLDSDDEQYF.

Ten or more counts support this clonotype. The chain couples TRBV6-1 to TRBJ1-2; no definite D call. CDR3 length: 15 residues. Looked up from germline, CDR1 is MNHNS and CDR2 is SASEGT. Trimming took 5 bases from V and 2 from J, leaving 15 bases between them. For the CDR3, the DNA is TGTGCCAGCAGTCCCCTCGCGTCATCGAACTATGGCTACACCTTC. The encoded protein is CASSPLASSNYGYTF.